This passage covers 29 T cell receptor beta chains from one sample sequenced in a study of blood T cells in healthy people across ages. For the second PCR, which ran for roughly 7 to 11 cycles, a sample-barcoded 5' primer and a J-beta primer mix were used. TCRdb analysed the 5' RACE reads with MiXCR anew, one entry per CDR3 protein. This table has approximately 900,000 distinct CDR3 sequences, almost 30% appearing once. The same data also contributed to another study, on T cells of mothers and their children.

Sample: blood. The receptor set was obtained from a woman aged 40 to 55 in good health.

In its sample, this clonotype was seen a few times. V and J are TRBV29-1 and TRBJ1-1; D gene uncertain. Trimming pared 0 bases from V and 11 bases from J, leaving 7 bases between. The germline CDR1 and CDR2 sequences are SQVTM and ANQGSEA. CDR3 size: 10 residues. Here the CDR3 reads CSVEDQKAFF. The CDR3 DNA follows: TGCAGCGTTGAAGATCAGAAGGCTTTCTTT.

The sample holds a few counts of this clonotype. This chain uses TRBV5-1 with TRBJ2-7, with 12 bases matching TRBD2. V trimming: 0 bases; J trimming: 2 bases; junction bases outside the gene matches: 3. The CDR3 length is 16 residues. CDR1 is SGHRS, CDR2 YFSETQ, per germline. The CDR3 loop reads CASSLASGGGTYEQYF. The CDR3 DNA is TGCGCCAGCAGCTTGGCTAGCGGGGGGGGAACCTACGAGCAGTACTTC.

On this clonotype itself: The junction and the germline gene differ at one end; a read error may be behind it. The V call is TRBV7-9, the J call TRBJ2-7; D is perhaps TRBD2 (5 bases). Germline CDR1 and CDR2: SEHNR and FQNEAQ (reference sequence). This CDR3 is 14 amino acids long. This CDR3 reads CASSLAENSYERFF. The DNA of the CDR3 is TGTGCCAGCAGCTTGGCAGAGAACTCCTACGAGCGGTTCTTC.

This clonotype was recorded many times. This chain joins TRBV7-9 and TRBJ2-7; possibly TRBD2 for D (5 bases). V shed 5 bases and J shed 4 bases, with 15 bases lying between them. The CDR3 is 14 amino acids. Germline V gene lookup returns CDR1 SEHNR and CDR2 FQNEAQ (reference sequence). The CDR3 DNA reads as TGTGCCAGCAGCAGCGGACCAAGTAGGTACGAGCAGTACTTC. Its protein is CASSSGPSRYEQYF.

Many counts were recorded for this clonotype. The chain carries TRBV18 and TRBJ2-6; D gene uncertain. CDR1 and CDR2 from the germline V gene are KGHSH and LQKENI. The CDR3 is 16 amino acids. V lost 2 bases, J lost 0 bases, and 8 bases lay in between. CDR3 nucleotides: TGTGCCAGCTCACCAATAGGCGGCTCTGGGGCCAACGTCCTGACTTTC. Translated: CASSPIGGSGANVLTF.

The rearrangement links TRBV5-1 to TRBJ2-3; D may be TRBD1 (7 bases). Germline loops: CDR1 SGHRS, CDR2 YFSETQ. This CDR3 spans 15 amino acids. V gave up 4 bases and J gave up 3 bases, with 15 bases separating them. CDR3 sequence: CASSPRGVITDTQYF. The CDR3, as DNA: TGCGCCAGCAGCCCCAGGGGGGTGATAACAGATACGCAGTATTTT.

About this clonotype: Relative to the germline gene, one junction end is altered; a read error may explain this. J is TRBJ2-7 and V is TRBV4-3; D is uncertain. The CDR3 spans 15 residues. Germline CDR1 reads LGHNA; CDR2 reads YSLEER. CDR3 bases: TGCGCCAGCAGCCAGGTCTGGGGTTCTTCATACGTGCAGTACTTC. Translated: CASSQVWGSSYVQYF.

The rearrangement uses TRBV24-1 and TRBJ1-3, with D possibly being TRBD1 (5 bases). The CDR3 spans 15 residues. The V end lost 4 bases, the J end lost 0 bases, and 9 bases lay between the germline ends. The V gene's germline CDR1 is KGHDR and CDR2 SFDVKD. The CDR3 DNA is TGTGCCACCAGTGACCCCGACAGCTCTGGAAACACCATATATTTT. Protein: CATSDPDSSGNTIYF.

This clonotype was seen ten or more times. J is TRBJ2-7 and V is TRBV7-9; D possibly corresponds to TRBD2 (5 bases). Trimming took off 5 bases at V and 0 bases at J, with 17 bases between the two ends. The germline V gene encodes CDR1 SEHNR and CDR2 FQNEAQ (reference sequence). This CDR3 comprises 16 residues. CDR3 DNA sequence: TGTGCCAGCAGCCTATTATCTCTGGGGAGCTCCTACGAGCAGTACTTC. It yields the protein CASSLLSLGSSYEQYF.

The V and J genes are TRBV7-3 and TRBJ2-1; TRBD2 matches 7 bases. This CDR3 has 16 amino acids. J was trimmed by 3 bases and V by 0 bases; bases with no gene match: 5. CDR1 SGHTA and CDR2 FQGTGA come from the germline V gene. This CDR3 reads CASSLTRGSSYNEQFF. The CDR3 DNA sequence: TGTGCCAGCAGCTTAACGCGGGGGTCAAGCTACAATGAGCAGTTCTTC. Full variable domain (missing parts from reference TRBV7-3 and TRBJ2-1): GAGVSQTPSNKVTEKGKYVELRCDPISGHTALYWYRQSLGQGPEFLIYFQGTGAADDSGLPNDRFFAVRPEGSVSTLKIQRTERGDSAVYLCASSLTRGSSYNEQFFGPGTRLTVL.

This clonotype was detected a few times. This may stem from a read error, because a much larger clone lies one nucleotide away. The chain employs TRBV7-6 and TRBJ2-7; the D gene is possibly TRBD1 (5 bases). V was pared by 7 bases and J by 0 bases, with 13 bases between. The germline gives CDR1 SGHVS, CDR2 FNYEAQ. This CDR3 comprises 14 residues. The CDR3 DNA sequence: TGTGCCAGCACCTGGGGTCAGGGCTCCTACGAGCAGTACTTC. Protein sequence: CASTWGQGSYEQYF.

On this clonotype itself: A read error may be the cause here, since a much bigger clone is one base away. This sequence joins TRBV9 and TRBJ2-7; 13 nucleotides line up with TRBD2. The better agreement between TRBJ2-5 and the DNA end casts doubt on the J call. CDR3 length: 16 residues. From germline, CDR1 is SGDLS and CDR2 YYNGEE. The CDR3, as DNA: TGTGCCAGCAGCGTGGGGACTAGCGGGGCCCAGGGGACCCAGTACTTC. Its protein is CASSVGTSGAQGTQYF.

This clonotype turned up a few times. This CDR3 reads CASGKTVGEQYF. CDR3 coding DNA: TGTGCCAGCGGGAAGACAGTTGGGGAGCAGTACTTC. This chain links TRBV28 with TRBJ2-7; maybe TRBD1 (5 bases). Germline V lookup: CDR1 MDHEN, CDR2 SYDVKM. The CDR3 has 12 residues. V was cut by 8 bases and J by 7 bases, with 15 bases left in between.

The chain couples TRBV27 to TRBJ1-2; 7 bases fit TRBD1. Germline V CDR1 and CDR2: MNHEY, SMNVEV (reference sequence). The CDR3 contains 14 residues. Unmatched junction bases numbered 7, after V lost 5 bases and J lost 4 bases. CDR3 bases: TGTGCCAGCAGTAGGGGGACAGCGTCCTATGGCTACACCTTC. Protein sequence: CASSRGTASYGYTF.

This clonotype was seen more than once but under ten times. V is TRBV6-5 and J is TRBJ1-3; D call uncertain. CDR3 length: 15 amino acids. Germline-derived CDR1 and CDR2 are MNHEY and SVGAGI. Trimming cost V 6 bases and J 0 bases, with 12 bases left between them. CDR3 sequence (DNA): TGTGCCAGCAGCCAAGGGCTGTTCTCTGGAAACACCATATATTTT. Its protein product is CASSQGLFSGNTIYF.

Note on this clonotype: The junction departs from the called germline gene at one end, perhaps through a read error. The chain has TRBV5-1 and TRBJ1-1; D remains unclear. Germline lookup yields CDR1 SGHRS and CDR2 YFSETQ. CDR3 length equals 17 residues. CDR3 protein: CASSSVRLDIMNIEAFF. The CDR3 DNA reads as TGCGCCAGCAGCTCGGTACGTTTGGATATTATGAACATTGAAGCTTTCTTT.

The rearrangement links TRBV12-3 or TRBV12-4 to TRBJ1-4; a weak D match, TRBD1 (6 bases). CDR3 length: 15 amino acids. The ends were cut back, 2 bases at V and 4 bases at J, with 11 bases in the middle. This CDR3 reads CASSLQGTFNEKLFF. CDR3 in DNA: TGTGCCAGCAGTTTACAGGGGACCTTTAATGAAAAACTGTTTTTT.

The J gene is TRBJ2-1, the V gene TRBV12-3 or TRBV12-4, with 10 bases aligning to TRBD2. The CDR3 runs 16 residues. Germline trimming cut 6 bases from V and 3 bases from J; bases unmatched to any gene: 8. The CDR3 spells CASRAGLAVIYNEQFF. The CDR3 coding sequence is TGTGCCAGCAGAGCCGGACTAGCGGTAATCTACAATGAGCAGTTCTTC.

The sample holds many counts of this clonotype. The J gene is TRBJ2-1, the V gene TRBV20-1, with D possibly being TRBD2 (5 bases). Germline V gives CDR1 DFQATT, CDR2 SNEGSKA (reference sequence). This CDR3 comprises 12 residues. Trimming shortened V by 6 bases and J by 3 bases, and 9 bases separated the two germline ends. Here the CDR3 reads CSAGEGYNEQFF. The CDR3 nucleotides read TGCAGTGCCGGAGAGGGCTACAATGAGCAGTTCTTC.

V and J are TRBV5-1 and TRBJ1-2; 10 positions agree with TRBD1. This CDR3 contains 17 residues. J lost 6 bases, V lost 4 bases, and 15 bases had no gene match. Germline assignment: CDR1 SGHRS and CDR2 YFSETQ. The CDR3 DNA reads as TGCGCCAGCAGCCCCAGACAGGGGGCCCCTGACCCCAATGGCTACACCTTC. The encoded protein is CASSPRQGAPDPNGYTF.

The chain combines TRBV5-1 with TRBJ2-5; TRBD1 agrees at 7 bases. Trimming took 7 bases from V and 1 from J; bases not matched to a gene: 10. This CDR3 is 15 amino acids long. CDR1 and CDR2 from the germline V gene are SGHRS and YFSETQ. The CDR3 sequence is CASGSFGTAQETQYF. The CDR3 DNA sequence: TGCGCCAGCGGATCCTTCGGGACAGCCCAAGAGACCCAGTACTTC.

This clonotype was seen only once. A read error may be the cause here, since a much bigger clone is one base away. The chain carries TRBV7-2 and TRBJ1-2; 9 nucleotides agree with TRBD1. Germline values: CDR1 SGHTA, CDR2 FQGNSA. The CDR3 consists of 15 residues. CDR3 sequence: CACSLTGGGAYGYTF. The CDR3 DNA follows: TGTGCCTGCAGCTTGACAGGGGGAGGAGCGTATGGCTACACCTTC.

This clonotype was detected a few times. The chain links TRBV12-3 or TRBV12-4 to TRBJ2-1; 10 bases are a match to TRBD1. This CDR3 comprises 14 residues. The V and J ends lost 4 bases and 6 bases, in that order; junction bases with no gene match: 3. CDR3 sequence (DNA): TGTGCCAGCAGTTGGACAGGGGGGTCCAATGAGCAGTTCTTC. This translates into CASSWTGGSNEQFF.

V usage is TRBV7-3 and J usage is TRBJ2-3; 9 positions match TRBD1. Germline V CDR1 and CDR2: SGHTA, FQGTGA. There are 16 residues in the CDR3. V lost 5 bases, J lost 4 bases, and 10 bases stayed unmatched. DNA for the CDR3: TGTGCCAGCAGCGCCCAGGACAGGGGATGGGCAGATACGCAGTATTTT. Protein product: CASSAQDRGWADTQYF.

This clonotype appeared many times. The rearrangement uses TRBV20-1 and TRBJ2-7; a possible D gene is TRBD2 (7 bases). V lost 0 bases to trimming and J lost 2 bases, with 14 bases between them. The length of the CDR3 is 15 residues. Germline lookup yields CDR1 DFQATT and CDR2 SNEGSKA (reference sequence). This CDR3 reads CSARDTAGATYEQYF. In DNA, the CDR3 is TGCAGTGCTAGAGATACGGCGGGGGCCACCTACGAGCAGTACTTC.

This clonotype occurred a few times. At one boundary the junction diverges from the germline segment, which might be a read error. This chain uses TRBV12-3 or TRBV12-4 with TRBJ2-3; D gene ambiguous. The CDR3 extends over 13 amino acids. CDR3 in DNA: TGTGCCAGCAGTGCCGGTAGCCCAGATGCGCAGTATTTT. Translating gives CASSAGSPDAQYF.

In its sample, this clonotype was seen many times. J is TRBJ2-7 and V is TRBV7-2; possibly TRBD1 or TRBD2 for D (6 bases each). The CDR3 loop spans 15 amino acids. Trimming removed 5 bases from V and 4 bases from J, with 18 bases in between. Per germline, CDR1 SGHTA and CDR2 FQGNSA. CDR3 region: CASSGGNRAGYEQYF. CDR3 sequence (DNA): TGTGCCAGCAGCGGGGGGAACAGGGCAGGGTACGAGCAGTACTTC.

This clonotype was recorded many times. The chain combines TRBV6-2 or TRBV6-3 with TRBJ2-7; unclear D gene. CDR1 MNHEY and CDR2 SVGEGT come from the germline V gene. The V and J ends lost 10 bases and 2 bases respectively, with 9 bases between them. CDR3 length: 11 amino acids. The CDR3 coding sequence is TGTGCCACCCATGGGACCTACGAGCAGTACTTC. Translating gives CATHGTYEQYF.

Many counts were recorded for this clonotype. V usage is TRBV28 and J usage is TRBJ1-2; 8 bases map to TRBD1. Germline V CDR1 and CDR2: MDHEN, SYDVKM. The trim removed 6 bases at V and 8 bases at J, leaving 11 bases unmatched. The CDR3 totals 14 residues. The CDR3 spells CASSPGQGPGGYTF. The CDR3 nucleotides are TGTGCCAGCAGCCCCGGACAGGGACCGGGGGGCTACACCTTC.